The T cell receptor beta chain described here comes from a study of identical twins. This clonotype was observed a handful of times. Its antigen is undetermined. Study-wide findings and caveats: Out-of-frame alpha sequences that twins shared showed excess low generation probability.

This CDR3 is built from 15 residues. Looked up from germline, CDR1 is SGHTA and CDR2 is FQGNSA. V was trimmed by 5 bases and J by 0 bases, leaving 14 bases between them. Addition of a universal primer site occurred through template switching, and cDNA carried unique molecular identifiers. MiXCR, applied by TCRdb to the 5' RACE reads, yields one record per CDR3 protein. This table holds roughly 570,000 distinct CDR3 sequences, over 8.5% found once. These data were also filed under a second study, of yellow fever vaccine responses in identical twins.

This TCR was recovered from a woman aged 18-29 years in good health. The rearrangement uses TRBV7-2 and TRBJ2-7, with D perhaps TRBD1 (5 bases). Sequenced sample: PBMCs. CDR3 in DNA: TGTGCCAGCAGCCTGACAGTATTAAGCTCCTACGAGCAGTACTTC. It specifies CASSLTVLSSYEQYF.